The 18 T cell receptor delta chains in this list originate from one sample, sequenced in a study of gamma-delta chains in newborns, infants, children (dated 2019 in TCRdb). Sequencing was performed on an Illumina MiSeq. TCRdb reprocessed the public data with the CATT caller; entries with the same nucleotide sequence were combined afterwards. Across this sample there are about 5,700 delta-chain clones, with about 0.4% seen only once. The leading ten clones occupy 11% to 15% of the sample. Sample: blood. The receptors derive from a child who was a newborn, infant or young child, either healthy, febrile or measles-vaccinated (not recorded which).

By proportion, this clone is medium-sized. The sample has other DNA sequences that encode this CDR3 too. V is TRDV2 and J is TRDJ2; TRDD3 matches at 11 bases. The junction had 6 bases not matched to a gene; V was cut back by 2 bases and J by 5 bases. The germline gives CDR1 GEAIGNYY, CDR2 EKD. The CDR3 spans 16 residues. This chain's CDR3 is CACDILGDMRTAQLFF. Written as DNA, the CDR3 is TGTGCCTGTGACATACTGGGGGATATGCGAACAGCACAACTCTTCTTT.

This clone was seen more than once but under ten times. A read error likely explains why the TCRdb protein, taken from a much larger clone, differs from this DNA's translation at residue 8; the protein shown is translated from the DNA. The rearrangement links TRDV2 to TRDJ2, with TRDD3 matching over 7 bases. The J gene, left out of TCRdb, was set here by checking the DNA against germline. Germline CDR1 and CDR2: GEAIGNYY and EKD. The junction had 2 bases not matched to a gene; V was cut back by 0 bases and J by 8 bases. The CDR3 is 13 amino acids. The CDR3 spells CACDTGGLAQLFF. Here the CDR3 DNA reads TGTGCCTGTGACACCGGGGGATTGGCACAACTCTTCTTT.

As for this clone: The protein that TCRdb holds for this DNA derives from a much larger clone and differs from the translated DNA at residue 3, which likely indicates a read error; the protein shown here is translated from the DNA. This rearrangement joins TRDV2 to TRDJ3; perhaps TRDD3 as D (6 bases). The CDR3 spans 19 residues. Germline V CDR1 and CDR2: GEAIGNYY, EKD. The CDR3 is CARDTGGIRGSWDTRQMFF. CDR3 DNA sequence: TGTGCCCGTGACACCGGAGGGATAAGGGGCTCCTGGGACACCCGACAGATGTTTTTC.

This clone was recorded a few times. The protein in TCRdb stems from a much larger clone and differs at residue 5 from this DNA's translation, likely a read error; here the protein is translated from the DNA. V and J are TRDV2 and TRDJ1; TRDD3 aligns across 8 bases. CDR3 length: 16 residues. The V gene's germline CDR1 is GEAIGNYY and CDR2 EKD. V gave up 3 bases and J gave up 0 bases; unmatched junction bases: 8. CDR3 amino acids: CACDGLTGGYTDKLIF. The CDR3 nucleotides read TGTGCCTGTGACGGCCTTACTGGGGGGTACACCGATAAACTCATCTTT.

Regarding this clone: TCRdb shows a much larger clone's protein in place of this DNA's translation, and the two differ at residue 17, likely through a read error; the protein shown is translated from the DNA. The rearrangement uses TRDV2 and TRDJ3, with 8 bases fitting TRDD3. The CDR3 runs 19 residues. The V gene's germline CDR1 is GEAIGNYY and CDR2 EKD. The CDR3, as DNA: TGTGCCTGTGACACCGTACTGGGGGCTTCCTCCTGGGACACCCGACAGACGTTTTTC. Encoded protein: CACDTVLGASSWDTRQTFF.

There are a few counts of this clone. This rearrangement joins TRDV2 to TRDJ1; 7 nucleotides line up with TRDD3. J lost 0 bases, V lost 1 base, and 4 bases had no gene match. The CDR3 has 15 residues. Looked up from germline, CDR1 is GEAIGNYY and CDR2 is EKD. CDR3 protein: CACDTGGPYTDKLIF. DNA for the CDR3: TGTGCCTGTGACACTGGGGGACCTTACACCGATAAACTCATCTTT.

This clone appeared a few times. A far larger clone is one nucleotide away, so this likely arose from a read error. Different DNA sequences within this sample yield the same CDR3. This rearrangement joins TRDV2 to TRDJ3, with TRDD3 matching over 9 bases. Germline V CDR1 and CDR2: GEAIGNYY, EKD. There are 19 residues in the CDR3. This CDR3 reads CACDTWGIFPTWDTRQMFF. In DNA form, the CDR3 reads TGTGCCTGTGACACCTGGGGGATATTCCCTACCTGGGACACCCGGCAGATGTTTTTC.

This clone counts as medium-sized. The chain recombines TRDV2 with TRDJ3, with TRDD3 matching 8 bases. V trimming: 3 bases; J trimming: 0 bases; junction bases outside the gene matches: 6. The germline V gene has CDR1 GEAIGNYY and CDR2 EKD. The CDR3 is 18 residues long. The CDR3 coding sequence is TGTGCCTGTGACCACTGGGGGTTAAGCTCCTGGGACACCCGACAGATGTTTTTC. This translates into CACDHWGLSSWDTRQMFF.

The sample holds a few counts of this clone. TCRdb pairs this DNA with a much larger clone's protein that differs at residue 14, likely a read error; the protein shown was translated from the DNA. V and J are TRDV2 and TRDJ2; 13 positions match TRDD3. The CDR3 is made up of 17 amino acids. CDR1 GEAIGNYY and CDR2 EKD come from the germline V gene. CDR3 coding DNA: TGTGCCTGTGACAGTACTGGGGGATACGCTTTGACAGCACTACTCTTCTTT. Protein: CACDSTGGYALTALLFF.

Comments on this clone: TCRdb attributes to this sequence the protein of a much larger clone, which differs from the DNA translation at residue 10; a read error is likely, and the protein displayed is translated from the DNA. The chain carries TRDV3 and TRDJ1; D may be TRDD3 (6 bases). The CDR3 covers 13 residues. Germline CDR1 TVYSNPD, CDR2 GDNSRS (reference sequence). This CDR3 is CAFTGDYTDRLIF. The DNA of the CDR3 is TGTGCCTTTACTGGGGACTACACCGATAGACTCATCTTT.

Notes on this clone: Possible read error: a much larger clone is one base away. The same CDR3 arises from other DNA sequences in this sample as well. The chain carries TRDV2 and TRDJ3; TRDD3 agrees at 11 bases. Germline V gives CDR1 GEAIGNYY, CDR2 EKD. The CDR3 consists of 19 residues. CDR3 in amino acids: CACDTGGYGSSWDTRQMFF. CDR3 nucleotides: TGTGCCTGTGACACTGGGGGATACGGAAGCTCCTGGGACACCCGGCAGATGTTTTTC.

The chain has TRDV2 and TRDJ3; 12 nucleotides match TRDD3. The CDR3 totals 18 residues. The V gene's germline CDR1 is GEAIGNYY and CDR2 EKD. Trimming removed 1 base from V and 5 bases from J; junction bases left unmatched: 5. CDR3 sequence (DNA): TGTGCCTGTGACACGGCTGGGGGATACGCTCGGGACACCCGACAGATGTTTTTC. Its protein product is CACDTAGGYARDTRQMFF.

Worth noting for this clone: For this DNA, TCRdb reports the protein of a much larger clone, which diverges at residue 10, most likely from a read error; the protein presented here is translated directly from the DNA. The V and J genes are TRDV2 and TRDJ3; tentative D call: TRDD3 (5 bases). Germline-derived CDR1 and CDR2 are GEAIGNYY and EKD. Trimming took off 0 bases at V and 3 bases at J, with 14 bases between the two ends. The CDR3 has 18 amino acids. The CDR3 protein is CACDTVYGSYWDTRQMFF. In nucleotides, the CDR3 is TGTGCCTGTGACACCGTATACGGAAGCTACTGGGACACCCGACAGATGTTTTTC.

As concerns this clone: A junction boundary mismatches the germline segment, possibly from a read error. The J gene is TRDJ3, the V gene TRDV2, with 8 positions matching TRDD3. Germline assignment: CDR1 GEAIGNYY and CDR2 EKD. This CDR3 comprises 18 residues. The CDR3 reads CARDILGGSSWDARQMFF. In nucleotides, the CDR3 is TGTGCCCGTGACATACTGGGGGGGAGCTCCTGGGACGCCCGACAGATGTTTTTC.

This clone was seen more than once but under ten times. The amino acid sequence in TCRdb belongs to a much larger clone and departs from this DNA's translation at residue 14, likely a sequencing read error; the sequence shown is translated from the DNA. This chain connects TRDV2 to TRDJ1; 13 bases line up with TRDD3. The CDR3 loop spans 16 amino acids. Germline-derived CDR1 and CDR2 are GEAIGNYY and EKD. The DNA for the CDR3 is TGTGCCTGTGACTTACTGGGGGATACGATGACAGCACAACCCTTCTTT. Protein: CACDLLGDTMTAQPFF.

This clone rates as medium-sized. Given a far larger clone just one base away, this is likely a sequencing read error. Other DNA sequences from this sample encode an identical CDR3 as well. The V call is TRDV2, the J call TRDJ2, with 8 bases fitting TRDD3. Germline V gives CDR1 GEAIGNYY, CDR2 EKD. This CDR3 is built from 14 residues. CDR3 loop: CACDTWGMTAQLFF. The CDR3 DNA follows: TGTGCCTGTGACACCTGGGGGATGACAGCGCAACTCTTCTTT.

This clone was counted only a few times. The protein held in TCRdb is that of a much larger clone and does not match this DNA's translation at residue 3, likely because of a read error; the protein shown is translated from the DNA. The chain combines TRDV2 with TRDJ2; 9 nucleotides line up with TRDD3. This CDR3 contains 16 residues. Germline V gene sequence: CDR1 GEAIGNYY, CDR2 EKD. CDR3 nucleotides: TGTGCCCGTGACTCCGTACTGGGGGACCTGACAGCACAACTCTTCTTT. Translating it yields CARDSVLGDLTAQLFF.

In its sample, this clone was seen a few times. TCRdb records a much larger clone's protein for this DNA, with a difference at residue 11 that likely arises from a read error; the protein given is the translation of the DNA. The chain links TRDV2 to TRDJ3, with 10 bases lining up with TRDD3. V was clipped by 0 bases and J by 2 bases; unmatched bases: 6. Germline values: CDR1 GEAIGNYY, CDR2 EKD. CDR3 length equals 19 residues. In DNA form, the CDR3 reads TGTGCCTGTGACACCGGGGGATACGGAAGCCCCTGGGACACCCGACAGATGTTTTTC. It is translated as CACDTGGYGSPWDTRQMFF.